Listed below are T cell receptor beta chains from one sample, sequenced in a study of siplizumab effects on memory and regulatory T cells. Clones were read by immunoSEQ multiplex PCR, and TCRdb kept only the in-frame ones, dropping some. In the table there are 100,000 or so clones, roughly 94% of which are singletons. Material: non-Treg CD4+ T cells sorted from blood. These receptors all come from a human donor in good health. Both conserved end residues are part of each CDR3. The order of the fields is CDR3 protein, CDR3 DNA, D gene, clone size, V gene, J gene. The D gene is left open where the match is weak. A clone size is listed for some rows: how often the clone was seen (once, few, many), or a class if it is expanded.

CASSIRPMNTEAFF	TGTGCCAGCAGCATCAGACCGATGAACACTGAAGCTTTCTTT	-	-	TRBV9	TRBJ1-1
CASTFDRGAFF	TGTGCCAGCACCTTCGACAGGGGAGCTTTCTTT	TRBD1	-	TRBV7-9	TRBJ1-1
CASSVGTATGELFF	TGTGCCAGCAGCGTAGGGACGGCCACCGGGGAGCTGTTTTTT	-	once	TRBV9	TRBJ2-2
CASMIGTGYNEQFF	TGTGCCAGCATGATCGGGACAGGATACAATGAGCAGTTCTTC	TRBD1	-	TRBV28	TRBJ2-1
CASMPGGGFRGYTF	TGTGCCAGCATGCCAGGAGGGGGTTTTAGGGGCTACACCTTC	-	-	TRBV27	TRBJ1-2
CASSYEGEETQYF	TGTGCCAGCAGTTACGAGGGGGAGGAGACCCAGTACTTC	-	-	TRBV6-5	TRBJ2-5
CASSFYTASGQKEQYF	TGTGCCAGCAGTTTTTATACCGCCAGCGGGCAAAAGGAGCAGTACTTC	-	-	TRBV27	TRBJ2-5
CSVEEPMIAGANEQYF	TGCAGCGTTGAAGAACCCATGATAGCGGGAGCGAACGAGCAGTACTTC	TRBD2	once	TRBV29-1	TRBJ2-7
CASSSDRTGTNEKLFF	TGTGCCAGCAGCTCTGATCGGACAGGAACTAATGAAAAACTGTTTTTT	TRBD1	once	TRBV7-8	TRBJ1-4
CASSRTSGSSYEQYF	TGTGCCAGCAGCCGTACTAGCGGAAGCTCCTACGAGCAGTACTTC	TRBD2	-	TRBV6-5	TRBJ2-7
CASSQSGSHEQFF	TGTGCCAGCAGCCAGAGCGGGAGCCATGAGCAGTTCTTC	TRBD2	-	TRBV14	TRBJ2-1
CASRMTSGSYGSYEQCF	TGTGCCAGCAGAATGACTAGCGGGAGTTACGGGTCCTACGAGCAGTGCTTC	TRBD2	-	TRBV28	TRBJ2-7
CASSQGEGQPQHF	TGTGCCAGCTCACAGGGGGAAGGACAGCCCCAGCATTTT	-	-	TRBV18	TRBJ1-5
CASSEYPQTGGRTEAFF	TGTGCCAGCAGTGAATATCCCCAGACAGGGGGCAGGACTGAAGCTTTCTTT	TRBD1	-	TRBV25-1	TRBJ1-1
CAWSVWLAREQYF	TGTGCCTGGAGTGTATGGCTTGCAAGGGAGCAGTACTTC	-	once	TRBV30	TRBJ2-7
CASSTPGRSGRLNEQFF	TGTGCCAGTAGTACCCCTGGGCGGAGCGGGAGGCTAAATGAGCAGTTCTTC	TRBD2	-	TRBV19	TRBJ2-1
CASSSQPTGSISEQFF	TGCGCCAGCAGCAGTCAACCCACCGGGAGTATAAGTGAGCAGTTCTTC	-	-	TRBV4-1	TRBJ2-1
CASSDQTGGILGEQFF	TGTGCCAGCAGTGATCAAACAGGGGGCATTTTGGGTGAGCAGTTCTTC	TRBD1	-	TRBV6-1	TRBJ2-1
CASSPRGETEAFF	TGCGCCAGCAGCCCTCGGGGGGAGACTGAAGCTTTCTTT	-	-	TRBV5-1	TRBJ1-1
CASSPNVAPSNTIYF	TGTGCCAGCAGCCCTAATGTCGCACCCAGCAACACCATATATTTT	-	once	TRBV14	TRBJ1-3
CASSPLAGDTGELFF	TGTGCCAGCTCACCCTTAGCGGGAGACACCGGGGAGCTGTTTTTT	TRBD2	-	TRBV18	TRBJ2-2
CASSPNRDRVNTIYF	TGTGCCAGCAGCCCGAACCGGGACAGAGTAAACACCATATATTTT	TRBD1	-	TRBV7-6	TRBJ1-3
CASSLRQYYGYTF	TGTGCCAGCAGCTTAAGACAGTACTATGGCTACACCTTC	-	few	TRBV7-2	TRBJ1-2
CASSLLGGTQYF	TGTGCCAGCAGTTTATTGGGGGGGACCCAGTACTTC	-	-	TRBV27	TRBJ2-5
CASSLSMSRTNPYEQYF	TGTGCCAGCAGTTTAAGTATGTCCCGGACAAACCCCTACGAGCAGTACTTC	-	-	TRBV27	TRBJ2-7
CASSFYTASGQKEQYF	TGTGCCAGCAGTTTTTATACCGCCAGCGGGCAAAAGGAGCAGTACTTC	-	-	TRBV27	TRBJ2-7
CASSLALAGGYYNEQFF	TGCGCCAGCAGCTTGGCGCTAGCGGGAGGTTACTACAATGAGCAGTTCTTC	TRBD2	-	TRBV5-1	TRBJ2-1
CASSLSSLLLEQFF	TGTGCCAGCAGTTTATCGAGTCTCCTATTAGAGCAGTTCTTC	-	-	TRBV27	TRBJ2-1
CASSPGGTANTGELFF	TGTGCCAGCAGCCCTGGGGGGACCGCGAACACCGGGGAGCTGTTTTTT	-	-	TRBV11-3	TRBJ2-2
CASSLVAGPNQPQHF	TGTGCCAGCAGCTTGGTGGCAGGCCCCAATCAGCCCCAGCATTTT	-	once	TRBV5-5	TRBJ1-5
CASRVFRGENTEAFF	TGCGCCAGCAGGGTGTTTAGGGGCGAGAACACTGAAGCTTTCTTT	-	once	TRBV5-1	TRBJ1-1
CASSVRQGVPGDPLNTGELFF	TGTGCCAGCAGTGTAAGACAGGGGGTTCCAGGGGACCCCCTGAACACCGGGGAGCTGTTTTTT	TRBD1	-	TRBV2	TRBJ2-2
CASSLPGADTQYF	TGTGCCAGCAGCTTACCAGGGGCAGATACGCAGTATTTT	-	-	TRBV7-8	TRBJ2-3
CASSLARSTDTQYF	TGTGCCAGCAGCTTAGCCAGAAGCACAGATACGCAGTATTTT	-	-	TRBV7-8	TRBJ2-3
CASSPPDRVNSPLHF	TGTGCCAGCAGTCCTCCGGACAGGGTCAATTCACCCCTCCACTTT	TRBD1	-	TRBV28	TRBJ1-6
CASRRSETQYF	TGTGCCAGCAGGCGTTCGGAGACCCAGTACTTC	-	-	TRBV2	TRBJ2-5
CASSLSSAYEQYF	TGTGCCAGCAGCTTATCTAGTGCCTACGAGCAGTACTTC	-	few	TRBV7-9	TRBJ2-7
CASSYSRVNGEQYF	TGTGCCAGCAGTTACTCCAGGGTCAACGGCGAGCAGTACTTC	-	-	TRBV6-5	TRBJ2-7